Below are 21 T cell receptor beta chains sequenced from a single sample in a study of cytomegalovirus exposure and HLA in healthy donors. PCR involved 60 Vbeta and 13 Jbeta primers. This table comes from immunoSEQ multiplex PCR, and its TCRdb copy is limited to in-frame clones, with some not included. There are under 200,000 clones in the sample; around 85% occur only once, and about a tenth lies in the top ten. Sequencing input: PBMCs. These receptors were obtained from a man aged 18 to 35 in good health and CMV-seropositive.

The chain joins TRBV7-2 to TRBJ2-7; 11 nucleotides match TRBD2. The CDR3 sequence is 15 residues long. The germline V gene encodes CDR1 SGHTA and CDR2 FQGNSA. V lost 0 bases, J lost 5 bases, and 3 bases stayed unmatched. Written as DNA, the CDR3 is TGTGCCAGCAGCTTAGCTAGCGGGGGGGCCCACGAGCAGTACTTC. Residues: CASSLASGGAHEQYF.

This rearrangement joins TRBV30 to TRBJ2-7, with a weak D call TRBD1 (5 bases). In germline, CDR1 is GTSNPN, CDR2 SVGIG (reference sequence). CDR3 length: 16 residues. Between the trimmed V and J ends, which lost 2 bases and 0 bases, there was a span of 17 bases. CDR3 protein: CAWSTTGASTSYEQYF. CDR3 nucleotides: TGTGCCTGGAGTACCACTGGGGCCTCGACCTCCTACGAGCAGTACTTC.

The count of this clone is one. The J gene is TRBJ1-1, the V gene TRBV29-1; 7 bases are shared with TRBD1. The J segment lost 3 bases and the V segment lost 4 bases, leaving 5 bases of the junction unmatched. The CDR3 is made up of 13 amino acids. Germline V gives CDR1 SQVTM, CDR2 ANQGSEA. The CDR3 DNA reads TGCAGCGTTGTCCTAGACAGGGACACTGAAGCTTTCTTT. Translation: CSVVLDRDTEAFF.

In its sample, this clone was seen once. The chain combines TRBV27 with TRBJ2-1, with 8 bases identical to TRBD2. This CDR3 region has 15 residues. The ends lost 5 bases at V and 2 bases at J; junction bases unmatched: 5. Germline-derived CDR1 and CDR2 are MNHEY and SMNVEV (reference sequence). Written as DNA, the CDR3 is TGTGCCAGCAGTACGACTAGCGTCCCCTACAATGAGCAGTTCTTC. It translates to CASSTTSVPYNEQFF.

V and J are TRBV5-1 and TRBJ2-5; D unresolved. Germline CDR1 and CDR2: SGHRS and YFSETQ. The germline V and J ends were trimmed by 7 bases and 5 bases, with 12 bases remaining between them. The length of the CDR3 is 12 residues. CDR3 in DNA: TGCGCCAGCCAACGGGTCGGGGAGACCCAGTACTTC. This sequence encodes CASQRVGETQYF.

The gene calls are TRBV9 and TRBJ2-3; TRBD2 agrees at 9 bases. Germline CDR1 is SGDLS and CDR2 is YYNGEE. The trim removed 0 bases at V and 2 bases at J, leaving 16 bases unmatched. The CDR3 has 20 amino acids. CDR3 sequence reads: CASSVVGGGAVGVDTDTQYF. Here the CDR3 DNA reads TGTGCCAGCAGCGTAGTAGGCGGGGGGGCCGTGGGAGTGGACACAGATACGCAGTATTTT.

J is TRBJ2-3 and V is TRBV6-5; TRBD2 agrees at 12 bases. Germline values: CDR1 MNHEY, CDR2 SVGAGI. This CDR3 region has 15 residues. Trimming at V came to 6 bases and at J to 2 bases, leaving 3 bases not matched to a gene. The CDR3 spells CASRLAGGDTDTQYF. The DNA for the CDR3 is TGTGCCAGCAGGCTAGCGGGGGGGGACACAGATACGCAGTATTTT.

The V gene is TRBV14, the J gene TRBJ2-3, with 8 bases matching TRBD2. Per germline, CDR1 SGHDN and CDR2 FVKESK. V was clipped by 2 bases and J by 5 bases; unmatched bases: 6. CDR3 length: 15 residues. CDR3 sequence reads: CASSQSSGGVDTQYF. CDR3 in DNA: TGTGCCAGCAGCCAATCCAGCGGGGGTGTAGATACGCAGTATTTT.

The chain couples TRBV6-1 to TRBJ2-2; D is possibly TRBD1 (6 bases). This CDR3 spans 14 amino acids. The ends were cut back, 8 bases at V and 4 bases at J, with 14 bases in the middle. Germline values: CDR1 MNHNS, CDR2 SASEGT. CDR3 in amino acids: CASSQGISTGELFF. Written as DNA, the CDR3 is TGTGCCAGCTCCCAGGGGATTAGCACCGGGGAGCTGTTTTTT.

The chain has TRBV5-1 and TRBJ1-2, with 8 bases fitting TRBD1. This CDR3 region has 13 residues. Germline CDR1 is SGHRS and CDR2 is YFSETQ. Trimming removed 4 bases from V and 7 bases from J; junction bases left unmatched: 6. The CDR3: CASSPRTGSGYTF. CDR3 bases: TGCGCCAGCAGCCCCCGGACAGGGTCTGGCTACACCTTC.

The rearrangement links TRBV10-1 to TRBJ1-1, with D maybe TRBD1 (5 bases). The CDR3 has 13 residues. Trimming pared 2 bases from V and 1 base from J, leaving 5 bases between. The germline CDR1 and CDR2 sequences are WNHNN and SYGVQD (reference sequence). CDR3 loop: CASSERGNTEAFF. The CDR3 nucleotides are TGCGCCAGCAGTGAGAGGGGGAACACTGAAGCTTTCTTT.

The V gene is TRBV7-9, the J gene TRBJ1-2; D perhaps matches TRBD1 (5 bases). The CDR3 extends over 15 amino acids. Trimming shortened V by 4 bases and J by 4 bases, and 16 bases separated the two germline ends. CDR1 is SEHNR, CDR2 FQNEAQ, per germline (reference sequence). The CDR3 loop is CASSSDRQFLYGYTF. The CDR3 nucleotides are TGTGCCAGCAGCTCTGACCGACAGTTCCTCTATGGCTACACCTTC.

For the CDR3, the DNA is TGCGCCACCAGGGACGTAGCGGGGGGGCCTGATGAGCAGTTCTTC. Translation: CATRDVAGGPDEQFF. The chain is built from TRBV5-1 and TRBJ2-1; 11 bases are a match to TRBD2. Germline CDR1 is SGHRS and CDR2 is YFSETQ. This CDR3 has 15 amino acids. V lost 9 bases and J lost 8; bases outside the gene matches: 13.

The chain joins TRBV5-5 to TRBJ1-5, with D unresolved. Germline-derived CDR1 and CDR2 are SGHKS and YYEKEE (reference sequence). V lost 1 base and J 0 bases, leaving 8 bases between the germline ends. The CDR3 runs 15 residues. CDR3 DNA: TGTGCCAGCAGCTTGTATCACAGTAGCAATCAGCCCCAGCATTTT. Its protein is CASSLYHSSNQPQHF.

The CDR3 sequence: CASSLSSSREQYF. The CDR3, as DNA: TGTGCCAGCAGTTTATCTTCCAGTAGGGAGCAGTACTTC. The genes are TRBV27 and TRBJ2-5, with a tentative D call TRBD2 (5 bases). CDR1 is MNHEY and CDR2 is SMNVEV in the germline V gene (reference sequence). This CDR3 is 13 amino acids long. Trimming took off 0 bases at V and 11 bases at J, with 13 bases between the two ends.

The sample holds a few counts of this clone. The V gene is TRBV6-1, the J gene TRBJ2-7, with 12 positions matching TRBD2. The ends lost 7 bases at V and 6 bases at J; junction bases unmatched: 7. Germline CDR1 is MNHNS and CDR2 is SASEGT. This CDR3 has 14 residues. CDR3 in amino acids: CASNGLAGSREQYF. As DNA, the CDR3 is TGTGCCAGCAACGGACTAGCGGGGTCGCGCGAGCAGTACTTC.

This chain links TRBV5-6 with TRBJ2-5; 9 positions match TRBD1. The germline gives CDR1 SGHDT, CDR2 YYEEEE. The CDR3 has 16 residues. With V trimmed by 4 bases and J by 4 bases, 11 bases remained unmatched. CDR3: CASSGPPGQGSETQYF. Here the CDR3 DNA reads TGTGCCAGCAGCGGTCCACCGGGACAGGGTTCAGAGACCCAGTACTTC.

This clone was detected a few times. DNA of the CDR3: TGCGCCAGCAGCCAAGGGGGACTTTTCTATGGCTACACCTTC. Amino acids: CASSQGGLFYGYTF. V gene TRBV4-1 combines with J gene TRBJ1-2; maybe TRBD1 (5 bases). V gave up 1 base and J gave up 4 bases, with 10 bases separating them. The CDR3 runs to 14 residues. The germline gives CDR1 MGHRA, CDR2 YSYEKL.

The V and J genes are TRBV6-4 and TRBJ2-3; 9 bases are a match to TRBD2. V dropped 4 bases and J dropped 1; count of bases not matched to a gene: 3. Germline CDR1 reads MRHNA; CDR2 reads SNTAGT. This CDR3 region has 15 residues. CDR3 residues: CASSAKRGGTDTQYF. The CDR3 bases are TGTGCCAGCAGTGCAAAGCGGGGGGGCACAGATACGCAGTATTTT.

The V call is TRBV6-5, the J call TRBJ2-7; 7 nucleotides agree with TRBD1. The CDR3 length is 16 residues. The germline CDR1 and CDR2 sequences are MNHEY and SVGAGI. After removal of 4 bases from V and 4 bases from J, the junction contained 13 bases not matched to a gene. The CDR3 loop is CASSSSTGYVRYEQYF. DNA for the CDR3: TGTGCCAGCAGTTCCTCGACAGGGTACGTGAGATACGAGCAGTACTTC.

The V and J genes are TRBV15 and TRBJ2-7, with D unclear. V was pared by 0 bases and J by 2 bases, with 11 bases between. The CDR3 totals 15 residues. Germline values: CDR1 LNHNV, CDR2 YYDKDF (reference sequence). The CDR3 nucleotides are TGTGCCACCAGCAGAGATTTACAGCAAGCCTACGAGCAGTACTTC. Residues: CATSRDLQQAYEQYF. Complete variable domain (other parts from reference TRBV15 and TRBJ2-7): DAMVIQNPRYQVTQFGKPVTLSCSQTLNHNVMYWYQQKSSQAPKLLFHYYDKDFNNEADTPDNFQSRRPNTSFCFLDIRSPGLGDTAMYLCATSRDLQQAYEQYFGPGTRLTVT.